This TCR beta chain was recovered during a study of T cell responses to AZD1222 COVID-19 vaccine. About the study: It was second doses at about 4 or about 12 weeks that were pooled. The study, taken as a whole, reports: Spike was spanned by vaccine-associated CD4 TCRs, with dominance at 160-218 and 743-854.

The germline gives CDR1 MNHEY, CDR2 SVGAGI. The CDR3 is 13 residues long. V was trimmed by 6 bases and J by 2 bases, leaving 11 bases between them. Comment on this clone: The antigen is unknown.

Assay used: immunoSEQ multiplex PCR; TCRdb lists only in-frame clones, some missing. Here the sample spans about 97,000 clones, just over 85% being singletons. This clonotype originated in an adult in good health. Specimen: peripheral blood, collected on day 0 of AZD1222 vaccination. The chain uses TRBV6-5 and TRBJ2-7, with D possibly matching TRBD2 (5 bases). The CDR3 region is CASRPLATYEQYF. The CDR3 nucleotides are TGTGCCAGCAGACCTCTAGCTACCTACGAGCAGTACTTC.